The T cell receptor (beta chain) under discussion was sequenced for a study of CD8 T cells in ankylosing spondylitis. The authors made TCR beta libraries by quantitative 5'-RACE with molecular barcodes. Via MiXCR, TCRdb re-called the 5' RACE reads, giving one row per CDR3 protein. This sample yields under 120,000 distinct CDR3 sequences, of which under 30% are seen a single time; over 9% belongs to the top ten. The study's findings and limits: Reactive arthritis synovial fluid and blood previously showed some of these motif variants. Blood from ankylosing spondylitis patients appeared to carry a characteristic roughly eight-variant TCR beta motif.

The germline CDR1 and CDR2 sequences are SGHVS and FQNEAQ. This CDR3 comprises 14 residues. V lost 2 bases, J lost 1 base, and 8 bases lay in between. This clonotype was seen only a few times. Its antigen is as yet unknown. This TCR derives from a male donor with ankylosing spondylitis. This chain connects TRBV7-8 to TRBJ2-5, with a tentative D call TRBD2 (6 bases). Sequencing used synovial fluid, either unsorted or a sorted T cell fraction (not recorded which). CDR3 sequence (DNA): TGTGCCAGCAGCTTAAAGGAGGGCCAAGAGACCCAGTACTTC. Protein sequence: CASSLKEGQETQYF.